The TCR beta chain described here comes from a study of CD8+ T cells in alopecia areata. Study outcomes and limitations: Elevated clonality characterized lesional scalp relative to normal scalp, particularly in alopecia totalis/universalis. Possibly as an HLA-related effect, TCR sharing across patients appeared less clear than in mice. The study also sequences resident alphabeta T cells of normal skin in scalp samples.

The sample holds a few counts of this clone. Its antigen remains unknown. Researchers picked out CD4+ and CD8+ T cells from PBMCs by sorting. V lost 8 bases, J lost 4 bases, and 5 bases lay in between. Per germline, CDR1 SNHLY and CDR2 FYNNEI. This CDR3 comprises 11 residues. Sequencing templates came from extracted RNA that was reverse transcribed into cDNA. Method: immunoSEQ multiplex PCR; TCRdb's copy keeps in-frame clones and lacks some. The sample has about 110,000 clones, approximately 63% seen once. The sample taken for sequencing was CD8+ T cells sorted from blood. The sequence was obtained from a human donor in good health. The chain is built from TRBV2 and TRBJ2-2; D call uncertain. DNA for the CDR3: TGTGCCAGCGAGGTCACCGGGGAGCTGTTTTTT. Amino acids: CASEVTGELFF.